This is a list of T cell receptor beta chains from one sample in a study of T-cell reconstitution after alpha-beta-depleted transplantation in children. Each CDR3 protein is one row after TCRdb ran MiXCR on the PCR reads. The data hold about 980,000 distinct CDR3 sequences, with about 30% observed a single time. Sequencing used PBMCs, mostly from graft donor cells, obtained 360 days after TCRalphabeta/CD19-depleted stem cell transplant. The source of these receptors is a boy younger than two who had a stem cell transplant for SCID, so the T cells may come from the graft donor. Both conserved end residues are part of each CDR3. Each record gives: J gene, D gene, clone size, V gene, CDR3 protein. A D gene is named only where the DNA matches it firmly. Size tells how often a clone was seen (once, few, many) or the class of an expanded clone, and some rows leave it out.

j_call: TRBJ2-2; d_call: TRBD2; clone_size: few; v_call: TRBV6-2/TRBV6-3; cdr3_aa: CASSPYWLAGGPANTGELFF
j_call: TRBJ2-7; d_call: .; clone_size: .; v_call: TRBV12-3/TRBV12-4; cdr3_aa: CASTEGWITYEQYF
j_call: TRBJ1-1; d_call: .; clone_size: .; v_call: TRBV12-3/TRBV12-4; cdr3_aa: CASSRLPTGLNTEAFF
j_call: TRBJ2-3; d_call: TRBD2; clone_size: few; v_call: TRBV2; cdr3_aa: CASNSLAGVTDTQYF
j_call: TRBJ2-5; d_call: TRBD2; clone_size: .; v_call: TRBV5-1; cdr3_aa: CASRSGARWGETQYF
j_call: TRBJ1-1; d_call: .; clone_size: .; v_call: TRBV12-3/TRBV12-4; cdr3_aa: CASMEELGAFF
j_call: TRBJ2-2; d_call: TRBD1; clone_size: .; v_call: TRBV4-1; cdr3_aa: CASSQEPVGTGNTGELFF
j_call: TRBJ2-1; d_call: .; clone_size: few; v_call: TRBV12-5; cdr3_aa: CASGLWINEQFF
j_call: TRBJ2-2; d_call: .; clone_size: .; v_call: TRBV12-3/TRBV12-4; cdr3_aa: CASSPFGSGSTGELFF
j_call: TRBJ1-2; d_call: TRBD1; clone_size: .; v_call: TRBV28; cdr3_aa: CASSPRTGLVIYGYTF
j_call: TRBJ2-1; d_call: TRBD1; clone_size: .; v_call: TRBV9; cdr3_aa: CASTRTGAYNEQFF
j_call: TRBJ1-1; d_call: .; clone_size: .; v_call: TRBV12-3/TRBV12-4; cdr3_aa: CASSLMSGAREAFF
j_call: TRBJ1-4; d_call: .; clone_size: few; v_call: TRBV20-1; cdr3_aa: CSALNEKLFF
j_call: TRBJ2-3; d_call: TRBD1; clone_size: .; v_call: TRBV5-5; cdr3_aa: CASSLGTGDGIRTDTQYF
j_call: TRBJ2-3; d_call: .; clone_size: .; v_call: TRBV5-6; cdr3_aa: CASSTDLASTDTQYF
j_call: TRBJ1-2; d_call: .; clone_size: .; v_call: TRBV29-1; cdr3_aa: CSVAEENGYTF
j_call: TRBJ2-7; d_call: .; clone_size: .; v_call: TRBV11-2; cdr3_aa: CASSSAGTLPSYEQYF
j_call: TRBJ2-5; d_call: .; clone_size: few; v_call: TRBV7-2; cdr3_aa: CASSLYAGLGGTQYF
j_call: TRBJ2-6; d_call: .; clone_size: .; v_call: TRBV5-1; cdr3_aa: CASSGRSGTIMRGANVLTF
j_call: TRBJ2-2; d_call: TRBD2; clone_size: .; v_call: TRBV9; cdr3_aa: CASSIKTTSGGDTGELFF
j_call: TRBJ2-1; d_call: TRBD1; clone_size: .; v_call: TRBV7-2; cdr3_aa: CASRGGGTGELGEQFF
j_call: TRBJ2-7; d_call: TRBD2; clone_size: .; v_call: TRBV7-2; cdr3_aa: CASSFASSTSGGHEQYF
j_call: TRBJ2-7; d_call: .; clone_size: few; v_call: TRBV29-1; cdr3_aa: CSVGSPRGSYEQYF
j_call: TRBJ2-3; d_call: .; clone_size: .; v_call: TRBV5-1; cdr3_aa: CASSSQTVLGRFSTDTQYF
j_call: TRBJ2-1; d_call: TRBD2; clone_size: .; v_call: TRBV20-1; cdr3_aa: CSARDWGLAGEFYNEQFF
j_call: TRBJ2-3; d_call: .; clone_size: few; v_call: TRBV6-1; cdr3_aa: CASSTDSASTDTQYF
j_call: TRBJ2-3; d_call: TRBD1; clone_size: .; v_call: TRBV10-2; cdr3_aa: CASRMDRAGTDTQYF
j_call: TRBJ2-6; d_call: .; clone_size: .; v_call: TRBV5-1; cdr3_aa: CASTPTGGSTPGANVLTF
j_call: TRBJ2-1; d_call: TRBD1; clone_size: .; v_call: TRBV7-3; cdr3_aa: CASSLTGAGGGHHEQFF
j_call: TRBJ2-7; d_call: TRBD1; clone_size: .; v_call: TRBV5-1; cdr3_aa: CASTLDGTGRYEQYF
j_call: TRBJ2-3; d_call: .; clone_size: few; v_call: TRBV7-9; cdr3_aa: CASSFWRSATDTQYF
j_call: TRBJ2-2; d_call: TRBD1; clone_size: .; v_call: TRBV29-1; cdr3_aa: CSVLQGANTGELFF